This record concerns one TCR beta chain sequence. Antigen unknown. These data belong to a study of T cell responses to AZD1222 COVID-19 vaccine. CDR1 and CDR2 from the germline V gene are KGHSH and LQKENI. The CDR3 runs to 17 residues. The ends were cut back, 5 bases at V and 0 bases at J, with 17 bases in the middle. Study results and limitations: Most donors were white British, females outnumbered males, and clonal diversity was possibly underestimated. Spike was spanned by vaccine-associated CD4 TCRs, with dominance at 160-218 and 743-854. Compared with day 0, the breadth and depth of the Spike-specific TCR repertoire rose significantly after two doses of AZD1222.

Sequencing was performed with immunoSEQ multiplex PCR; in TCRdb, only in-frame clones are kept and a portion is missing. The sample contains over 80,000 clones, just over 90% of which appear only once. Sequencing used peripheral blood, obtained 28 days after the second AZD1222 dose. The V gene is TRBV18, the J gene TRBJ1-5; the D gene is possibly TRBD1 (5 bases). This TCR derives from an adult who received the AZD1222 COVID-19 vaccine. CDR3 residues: CASSAGQGSYSNQPQHF. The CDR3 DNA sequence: TGTGCCAGCTCAGCTGGACAAGGAAGCTATAGCAATCAGCCCCAGCATTTT.